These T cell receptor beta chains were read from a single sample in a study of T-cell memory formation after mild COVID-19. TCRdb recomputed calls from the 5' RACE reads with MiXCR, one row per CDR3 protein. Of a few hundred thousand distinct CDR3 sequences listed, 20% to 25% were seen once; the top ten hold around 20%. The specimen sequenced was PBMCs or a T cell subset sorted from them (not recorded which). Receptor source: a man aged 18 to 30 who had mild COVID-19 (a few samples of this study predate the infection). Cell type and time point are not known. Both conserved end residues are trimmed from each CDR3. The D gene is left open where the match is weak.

ASSLWSGTLDTQY | TRBV28 | NA
ASSYGLAGGYEQY | TRBV6-5 | TRBD2
ASSQEGRSTDTQY | TRBV4-1 | NA
ASSPSDRRLYGYT | TRBV3-1 | TRBD1
SVSGGENQPQH | TRBV20-1 | TRBD1
ASSDSSGGANEQF | TRBV6-4 | TRBD2
ASSRAGSQPQH | TRBV23-1 | NA
ASSLAGTGTPNEQF | TRBV7-6 | TRBD1
ASSLRTGGKRNNSPLH | TRBV12-3/TRBV12-4 | TRBD1
ASSLEVNTEAF | TRBV5-1 | NA